Listed below are T cell receptor beta chains from one sample, sequenced in a study of OX40 agonist ivuxolimab in advanced cancers. TCRdb keeps only in-frame clones here, not all; method: immunoSEQ multiplex PCR. This table has about 28,000 clones, about 90% appearing once. Sequencing used CD4+ or CD8+ T cells sorted from blood, obtained in a trial of the OX40 agonist ivuxolimab. The receptors shown here come from an adult with an advanced solid tumor such as melanoma, head and neck, liver or kidney cancer. Both conserved end residues are part of each CDR3. Each record gives: V gene, J gene, clone size, D gene, CDR3 length, CDR3 DNA, CDR3 protein. D genes are given only for firm matches. Clone sizes are given selectively: once, few, many, or a class where the clone is expanded.

V gene: TRBV5-6
J gene: TRBJ2-4
clone size: NA
D gene: NA
CDR3 length: 14
CDR3 DNA: TGTGCCAGCAGCTTGGGGGGATTTGCGGACATTCAGTACTTC
CDR3 protein: CASSLGGFADIQYF

V gene: TRBV6-1
J gene: TRBJ2-3
clone size: NA
D gene: NA
CDR3 length: 16
CDR3 DNA: TGTGCCAGCAGTGCGCGCCGGGATAGGAGGACAGATACGCAGTATTTT
CDR3 protein: CASSARRDRRTDTQYF

V gene: TRBV27
J gene: TRBJ2-7
clone size: NA
D gene: TRBD1
CDR3 length: 14
CDR3 DNA: TGTGCCAGCAGTCTGAACAGGGGGCAGGCCGAGCAGTACTTC
CDR3 protein: CASSLNRGQAEQYF

V gene: TRBV12-5
J gene: TRBJ1-1
clone size: NA
D gene: NA
CDR3 length: 16
CDR3 DNA: TGTGCTAGTGGTTTGGCACCCGTTGGGTGGAACACTGAAGCTTTCTTT
CDR3 protein: CASGLAPVGWNTEAFF

V gene: TRBV27
J gene: TRBJ2-7
clone size: NA
D gene: TRBD2
CDR3 length: 14
CDR3 DNA: TGTGCCAGCACCGCTCGACTAGCGGGAGGCGAGCAGTACTTC
CDR3 protein: CASTARLAGGEQYF

V gene: TRBV28
J gene: TRBJ2-5
clone size: NA
D gene: TRBD2
CDR3 length: 13
CDR3 DNA: TGTGCCAGCACTAGCGGGAGTGTAGAGACCCAGTACTTC
CDR3 protein: CASTSGSVETQYF

V gene: TRBV28
J gene: TRBJ1-5
clone size: NA
D gene: TRBD1
CDR3 length: 14
CDR3 DNA: TGTGCCAGCATCGCCTCAGGGGGGTCTCAGCCCCAGCATTTT
CDR3 protein: CASIASGGSQPQHF

V gene: TRBV9
J gene: TRBJ2-7
clone size: NA
D gene: NA
CDR3 length: 14
CDR3 DNA: TGTGCCAGCAGCACTGCTGGAGGCCTGGGCGAGCAGTACTTC
CDR3 protein: CASSTAGGLGEQYF

V gene: TRBV6-6
J gene: TRBJ1-5
clone size: NA
D gene: TRBD1
CDR3 length: 15
CDR3 DNA: TGTGCCAGCAGCCTAGGGACAGGGATATATCAGCCCCAGCATTTT
CDR3 protein: CASSLGTGIYQPQHF

V gene: TRBV19
J gene: TRBJ2-1
clone size: once
D gene: NA
CDR3 length: 14
CDR3 DNA: TGTGCCAGTAGTATACTAGCGCACTACAATGAGCAGTTCTTC
CDR3 protein: CASSILAHYNEQFF

V gene: TRBV7-6
J gene: TRBJ2-1
clone size: NA
D gene: TRBD2
CDR3 length: 16
CDR3 DNA: TGTGCCAGCAGCTTAATCGCTAGCGGGATGTACAATGAGCAGTTCTTC
CDR3 protein: CASSLIASGMYNEQFF

V gene: TRBV2
J gene: TRBJ2-7
clone size: NA
D gene: NA
CDR3 length: 13
CDR3 DNA: TGTGCCAGCAGGTCTGGCCTCTCCTACGAGCAGTACTTC
CDR3 protein: CASRSGLSYEQYF

V gene: TRBV7-6
J gene: TRBJ2-7
clone size: NA
D gene: NA
CDR3 length: 14
CDR3 DNA: TGTGCCAGCAGCTTCGTAACAGAATCCTACGAGCAGTACTTC
CDR3 protein: CASSFVTESYEQYF

V gene: TRBV28
J gene: TRBJ2-1
clone size: NA
D gene: NA
CDR3 length: 14
CDR3 DNA: TGTGCCAGCAAGAGGCAGGGGACCTACAATGAGCAGTTCTTC
CDR3 protein: CASKRQGTYNEQFF

V gene: TRBV19
J gene: TRBJ1-2
clone size: NA
D gene: TRBD1
CDR3 length: 16
CDR3 DNA: TGTGCCAGTAGTATCCCAAGACAGGGGACCCAATATGGCTACACCTTC
CDR3 protein: CASSIPRQGTQYGYTF

V gene: TRBV7-9
J gene: TRBJ2-1
clone size: NA
D gene: NA
CDR3 length: 16
CDR3 DNA: TGTGCCAGCAGCGCCAAAGGGGGACGCTCCTACAATGAGCAGTTCTTC
CDR3 protein: CASSAKGGRSYNEQFF

V gene: TRBV10-3
J gene: TRBJ2-5
clone size: NA
D gene: TRBD2
CDR3 length: 20
CDR3 DNA: TGTGCCATCAGTGAGTCGGAATGGAGTAGCGGGCCAACTATCCGGGAGACCCAGTACTTC
CDR3 protein: CAISESEWSSGPTIRETQYF

V gene: TRBV6-5
J gene: TRBJ2-7
clone size: NA
D gene: NA
CDR3 length: 13
CDR3 DNA: TGTGCCAGCAGTTCCGCCGAATCCTACGAGCAGTACTTC
CDR3 protein: CASSSAESYEQYF

V gene: TRBV7-9
J gene: TRBJ2-2
clone size: NA
D gene: TRBD1
CDR3 length: 13
CDR3 DNA: TGTGCCAGGCGACAGGGGAACACCGGGGAGCTGTTTTTT
CDR3 protein: CARRQGNTGELFF

V gene: TRBV6-5
J gene: TRBJ2-3
clone size: NA
D gene: TRBD2
CDR3 length: 16
CDR3 DNA: TGTGCCAGCAGTTACGGTACAGCGGGACTCACAGATACGCAGTATTTT
CDR3 protein: CASSYGTAGLTDTQYF

V gene: TRBV10-3
J gene: TRBJ2-5
clone size: NA
D gene: TRBD2
CDR3 length: 14
CDR3 DNA: TGTGCCATCAAGTCTAGCGGGAGTCAAGAGACCCAGTACTTC
CDR3 protein: CAIKSSGSQETQYF

V gene: TRBV7-9
J gene: TRBJ2-5
clone size: NA
D gene: NA
CDR3 length: 13
CDR3 DNA: TGTGCCAGCAGCCCCGGTTATCAAGAGACCCAGTACTTC
CDR3 protein: CASSPGYQETQYF

V gene: TRBV5-1
J gene: TRBJ1-2
clone size: NA
D gene: NA
CDR3 length: 15
CDR3 DNA: TGCGCCAGCAGCTTGGAGGCAGGGTTAATCTATGGCTACACCTTC
CDR3 protein: CASSLEAGLIYGYTF

V gene: TRBV7-7
J gene: TRBJ1-6
clone size: NA
D gene: TRBD1
CDR3 length: 17
CDR3 DNA: TGTGCTAGCAGCTTAGGGTTAGGGGGCGTCTATAATTCACCCCTCCACTTT
CDR3 protein: CASSLGLGGVYNSPLHF

V gene: TRBV5-6
J gene: TRBJ2-6
clone size: NA
D gene: NA
CDR3 length: 16
CDR3 DNA: TGTGCCAGCAGCTTTAAATGGATTTCTGGGGCCAACGTCCTGACTTTC
CDR3 protein: CASSFKWISGANVLTF

V gene: TRBV11-3
J gene: TRBJ2-2
clone size: NA
D gene: NA
CDR3 length: 15
CDR3 DNA: TGTGCCAGCAGGCCCTATGGGGGGCAGAACGGGGAGCTGTTTTTT
CDR3 protein: CASRPYGGQNGELFF

V gene: TRBV7-8
J gene: TRBJ2-5
clone size: NA
D gene: NA
CDR3 length: 17
CDR3 DNA: TGTGCCAGCAGCTTAGGAGGGGCGGGAAATCCCCGGGAGACCCAGTACTTC
CDR3 protein: CASSLGGAGNPRETQYF

V gene: TRBV2
J gene: TRBJ2-5
clone size: NA
D gene: NA
CDR3 length: 10
CDR3 DNA: TGTGCCAGCAGTGAGTCTACCCAGTACTTC
CDR3 protein: CASSESTQYF

V gene: TRBV28
J gene: TRBJ2-5
clone size: NA
D gene: NA
CDR3 length: 14
CDR3 DNA: TGTGCCAGCAGTTTGGGCGGGGCCCAAGAGACCCAGTACTTC
CDR3 protein: CASSLGGAQETQYF

V gene: TRBV7-9
J gene: TRBJ2-1
clone size: NA
D gene: TRBD2
CDR3 length: 15
CDR3 DNA: TGTGCCAGCAGCCCTCGACTAGCGGGAAACAATGAGCAGTTCTTC
CDR3 protein: CASSPRLAGNNEQFF

V gene: TRBV23-1
J gene: TRBJ2-1
clone size: NA
D gene: NA
CDR3 length: 16
CDR3 DNA: TGCGCCAGCAGTCAATCACATCGGACATTGTACAATGAGCAGTTCTTC
CDR3 protein: CASSQSHRTLYNEQFF

V gene: TRBV28
J gene: TRBJ1-4
clone size: once
D gene: TRBD1
CDR3 length: 17
CDR3 DNA: TGTGCCAGCACTACCTTGGACAGGCTTCCAACTAATGAAAAACTGTTTTTT
CDR3 protein: CASTTLDRLPTNEKLFF

V gene: TRBV11-2
J gene: TRBJ2-3
clone size: NA
D gene: TRBD2
CDR3 length: 15
CDR3 DNA: TGTGCCAGCAGCCCGGGACTAGCGGGAGAAGATACGCAGTATTTT
CDR3 protein: CASSPGLAGEDTQYF

V gene: TRBV27
J gene: TRBJ1-1
clone size: NA
D gene: NA
CDR3 length: 13
CDR3 DNA: TGTGCCAGCAGCCCCGAGGCCCCGGCGGCGGCTTTCTTT
CDR3 protein: CASSPEAPAAAFF

V gene: TRBV30
J gene: TRBJ1-2
clone size: NA
D gene: TRBD1
CDR3 length: 14
CDR3 DNA: TGTGCCTGGCGGGGGCAGGGGGTGAGGTATGGCTACACCTTC
CDR3 protein: CAWRGQGVRYGYTF

V gene: TRBV18
J gene: TRBJ1-2
clone size: once
D gene: NA
CDR3 length: 17
CDR3 DNA: TGTGCCAGCTCACATAGAAATACGTTGGACAGAGTATATGGCTACACCTTC
CDR3 protein: CASSHRNTLDRVYGYTF

V gene: TRBV13
J gene: TRBJ2-2
clone size: NA
D gene: NA
CDR3 length: 14
CDR3 DNA: TGTGCCAGCAGTCACGGGGGGAACACCGGGGAGCTGTTTTTT
CDR3 protein: CASSHGGNTGELFF

V gene: TRBV6-5
J gene: TRBJ1-2
clone size: once
D gene: NA
CDR3 length: 13
CDR3 DNA: TGTGCCAGCAGTTCCACCCCTAACTATGGCTACACCTTC
CDR3 protein: CASSSTPNYGYTF

V gene: TRBV16
J gene: TRBJ1-2
clone size: NA
D gene: NA
CDR3 length: 14
CDR3 DNA: TGTGCCAGCAGTCCAACACAGGGCCACTATGGCTACACCTTC
CDR3 protein: CASSPTQGHYGYTF

V gene: TRBV9
J gene: TRBJ2-7
clone size: NA
D gene: TRBD2
CDR3 length: 16
CDR3 DNA: TGTGCCAGCAGCGTTAAACTAGCGGTTGGCCGGGACGAGCAGTACTTC
CDR3 protein: CASSVKLAVGRDEQYF

V gene: TRBV4-1
J gene: TRBJ1-2
clone size: once
D gene: NA
CDR3 length: 13
CDR3 DNA: TGCGCCAGCAGCGGACCGACGAGTCGGGGCTACACCTTC
CDR3 protein: CASSGPTSRGYTF

V gene: TRBV19
J gene: TRBJ2-1
clone size: NA
D gene: NA
CDR3 length: 13
CDR3 DNA: TGTGCCAGTAGTCCGTGGGCGGGAAATGAGCAGTTCTTC
CDR3 protein: CASSPWAGNEQFF

V gene: TRBV9
J gene: TRBJ2-1
clone size: NA
D gene: NA
CDR3 length: 15
CDR3 DNA: TGTGCCAGCAGCGTAGCCGGGAGTGGCTACAATGAGCAGTTCTTC
CDR3 protein: CASSVAGSGYNEQFF

V gene: TRBV9
J gene: TRBJ2-1
clone size: NA
D gene: TRBD2
CDR3 length: 18
CDR3 DNA: TGTGCCAGCAGCGAAAACTTTTCCGGGACTAGCTCCTACAATGAGCAGTTCTTC
CDR3 protein: CASSENFSGTSSYNEQFF

V gene: TRBV15
J gene: TRBJ2-7
clone size: NA
D gene: TRBD2
CDR3 length: 15
CDR3 DNA: TGTGCCACCAGCACGGCCGGGACTAGCGGACACGAGCAGTACTTC
CDR3 protein: CATSTAGTSGHEQYF

V gene: TRBV7-9
J gene: TRBJ2-1
clone size: NA
D gene: NA
CDR3 length: 13
CDR3 DNA: TGTGCCAGCAGCCCAACTTTGGGGAATGAGCAGTTCTTC
CDR3 protein: CASSPTLGNEQFF

V gene: TRBV28
J gene: TRBJ1-5
clone size: NA
D gene: NA
CDR3 length: 14
CDR3 DNA: TGTGCCAGCAGTTTAGTGCTTAGCAATCAGCCCCAGCATTTT
CDR3 protein: CASSLVLSNQPQHF

V gene: TRBV28
J gene: TRBJ1-3
clone size: NA
D gene: NA
CDR3 length: 12
CDR3 DNA: TGTGCCAGCAGCCTAGAGGGAAACACCATATATTTT
CDR3 protein: CASSLEGNTIYF

V gene: TRBV9
J gene: TRBJ2-7
clone size: NA
D gene: NA
CDR3 length: 14
CDR3 DNA: TGTGCCAGCAGCGTAGGGGGTAGCTCCCACGAGCAGTACTTC
CDR3 protein: CASSVGGSSHEQYF

V gene: TRBV19
J gene: TRBJ2-7
clone size: few
D gene: TRBD2
CDR3 length: 14
CDR3 DNA: TGTGCCAGTAGTAAAAGCGGGAGAGTTTACGAGCAGTACTTC
CDR3 protein: CASSKSGRVYEQYF

V gene: TRBV10-3
J gene: TRBJ2-1
clone size: NA
D gene: TRBD1
CDR3 length: 16
CDR3 DNA: TGTGCCATCAGTGAGGCATGGACAGGGGCAAACAATGAGCAGTTCTTC
CDR3 protein: CAISEAWTGANNEQFF

V gene: TRBV7-8
J gene: TRBJ2-3
clone size: NA
D gene: NA
CDR3 length: 18
CDR3 DNA: TGTGCCAGCAGCTTAGTAGTGGGGGCAGGGCGTGAGTTGGATACGCAGTATTTT
CDR3 protein: CASSLVVGAGRELDTQYF

V gene: TRBV28
J gene: TRBJ2-2
clone size: NA
D gene: NA
CDR3 length: 15
CDR3 DNA: TGTGCCAGCAGTTTTCTAGCGACAACAAACGGGGAGCTGTTTTTT
CDR3 protein: CASSFLATTNGELFF

V gene: TRBV5-6
J gene: TRBJ2-1
clone size: NA
D gene: TRBD2
CDR3 length: 14
CDR3 DNA: TGTGCCAGCAGCCTGCTGGGAAGCGGGACTGAGCAGTTCTTC
CDR3 protein: CASSLLGSGTEQFF

V gene: TRBV15
J gene: TRBJ2-7
clone size: NA
D gene: NA
CDR3 length: 17
CDR3 DNA: TGTGCCACCAGCAGAGACATCCAGGGGATAACGACCTACGAGCAGTACTTC
CDR3 protein: CATSRDIQGITTYEQYF

V gene: TRBV27
J gene: TRBJ2-7
clone size: NA
D gene: NA
CDR3 length: 16
CDR3 DNA: TGTGCCAGCAGCCCACCCGATTGGCGGAGAACCTACGAGCAGTACTTC
CDR3 protein: CASSPPDWRRTYEQYF

V gene: TRBV10-3
J gene: TRBJ2-3
clone size: NA
D gene: NA
CDR3 length: 14
CDR3 DNA: TGTGCCATCAGGGGTGCGGGGAGCACAGATACGCAGTATTTT
CDR3 protein: CAIRGAGSTDTQYF

V gene: TRBV27
J gene: TRBJ1-1
clone size: once
D gene: NA
CDR3 length: 16
CDR3 DNA: TGTGCCAGCAGTTCGTTGACGGGAGGGATTTACACTGAAGCTTTCTTT
CDR3 protein: CASSSLTGGIYTEAFF

V gene: TRBV6-5
J gene: TRBJ2-7
clone size: NA
D gene: NA
CDR3 length: 15
CDR3 DNA: TGTGCCAGCAGTTACTCGACAAGGAGCTCCTACGAGCAGTACTTC
CDR3 protein: CASSYSTRSSYEQYF